One sample yielded the 9 T cell receptor beta chains listed below, sequenced in a study of T cell repertoires in cytomegalovirus infection. For these TCRs, the target antigens are not known. A single record per CDR3 protein comes from TCRdb applying MiXCR to the reads. The table records approximately 310,000 distinct CDR3 sequences, more than 20% of them present only once. Sequenced here: cultured PBMCs, sampled from culture after CMV antigen stimulation. Source of these receptors: a human donor in good health (CMV status not recorded). Some clones in this sample may be carry-over from other donors' samples.

The CDR3, as DNA: TGTGCCAGCAGCTTACAATGGGGAGGCGATGAGCAGTTCTTC. Its translation is CASSLQWGGDEQFF. V and J are TRBV7-2 and TRBJ2-1, with a weak D call TRBD2 (6 bases). CDR1 and CDR2 (germline): SGHTA, FQGNSA. V lost 2 bases and J 8 bases, leaving 13 bases between the germline ends. The CDR3 extends over 14 amino acids.

Only a few counts were recorded for this clonotype. The chain carries TRBV5-4 and TRBJ2-3; 8 nucleotides align to TRBD2. Germline trimming cut 0 bases from V and 2 bases from J; bases unmatched to any gene: 5. This CDR3 comprises 16 residues. Germline CDR1 SGHNT, CDR2 YYREEE (reference sequence). CDR3 residues: CASSLVSGDPTDTQYF. The CDR3 DNA is TGTGCCAGCAGCTTGGTTAGCGGGGATCCCACAGATACGCAGTATTTT.

The rearrangement links TRBV20-1 to TRBJ1-5; the match to TRBD1 covers 7 bases. Germline V CDR1 and CDR2: DFQATT, SNEGSKA (reference sequence). Losses at the gene ends were 6 bases for V and 2 bases for J; bases not matched to a gene: 1. The CDR3 has 12 residues. As DNA, the CDR3 is TGCAGTGCCACAGGGGGCAATCAGCCCCAGCATTTT. It yields the protein CSATGGNQPQHF.

This clonotype showed up just a few times. The rearrangement links TRBV6-2 or TRBV6-3 to TRBJ2-4; the D gene could be TRBD1 or TRBD2 (6 bases each). CDR3 size: 15 residues. In germline, CDR1 is MNHEY, CDR2 SVGEGT. The V end lost 4 bases, the J end lost 5 bases, and 15 bases lay between the germline ends. CDR3 sequence: CASSSPGALENIQYF. The CDR3 DNA reads TGTGCCAGCAGTTCGCCGGGGGCATTAGAAAACATTCAGTACTTC.

This chain joins TRBV7-2 and TRBJ1-1; tentative D call: TRBD1 (6 bases). Germline-derived CDR1 and CDR2 are SGHTA and FQGNSA. The CDR3 length is 12 residues. The germline V and J ends were trimmed by 1 base and 9 bases, with 9 bases remaining between them. CDR3 amino acids: CASSLGGQQAFF. CDR3 sequence (DNA): TGTGCCAGCAGCTTAGGGGGGCAGCAAGCTTTCTTT.

The rearrangement uses TRBV18 and TRBJ1-5; 9 bases line up with TRBD1. This CDR3 is built from 14 residues. With 4 bases clipped from V and 7 bases from J, the junction kept 5 bases outside the gene matches. The germline V gene encodes CDR1 KGHSH and CDR2 LQKENI. CDR3 amino acids: CASSLYRGQQPQHF. The CDR3 nucleotides are TGTGCCAGCTCACTCTACAGGGGGCAACAGCCCCAGCATTTT. Variable domain in full (rest from reference TRBV18 and TRBJ1-5): NAGVMQNPRHLVRRRGQEARLRCSPMKGHSHVYWYRQLPEEGLKFMVYLQKENIIDESGMPKERFSAEFPKEGPSILRIQQVVRGDSAAYFCASSLYRGQQPQHFGDGTRLSIL.

The CDR3, as DNA: TGTGCCAGCAGCTTAGGGGTGGCAGGCAATCAGCCCCAGCATTTT. It encodes CASSLGVAGNQPQHF. The chain employs TRBV5-6 and TRBJ1-5, with D maybe TRBD1 (5 bases). V gave up 2 bases and J gave up 2 bases, with 11 bases separating them. This CDR3 region has 15 residues. Germline loops: CDR1 SGHDT, CDR2 YYEEEE.

The chain carries TRBV5-4 and TRBJ2-5; 11 positions match TRBD2. Germline V lookup: CDR1 SGHNT, CDR2 YYREEE (reference sequence). V gave up 3 bases and J gave up 3 bases; unmatched junction bases: 7. The CDR3 has 16 residues. The CDR3 sequence is CASSSIAGGVKETQYF. The DNA of the CDR3 is TGTGCCAGCAGCTCAATAGCGGGAGGGGTAAAAGAGACCCAGTACTTC. The full variable domain, with the rest looked up from reference TRBV5-4 and TRBJ2-5, is ETGVTQSPTHLIKTRGQQVTLRCSSQSGHNTVSWYQQALGQGPQFIFQYYREEENGRGNFPPRFSGLQFPNYSSELNVNALELDDSALYLCASSSIAGGVKETQYFGPGTRLLVL.

This clonotype was counted between two and nine times. This chain uses TRBV12-3 or TRBV12-4 with TRBJ2-2; D is tentatively TRBD1 or TRBD2 (5 bases each). This CDR3 is built from 15 residues. V lost 3 bases and J lost 0, with 8 bases in between. DNA for the CDR3: TGTGCCAGCAGTTTGGGACGGTCGAACACCGGGGAGCTGTTTTTT. Its protein is CASSLGRSNTGELFF.